This T cell receptor beta chain was retrieved from a study of T-cell memory formation after mild COVID-19. Study-level information: Largely donor-specific sequence clusters came from a couple of donors.

The authors produced TCR alpha and TCR beta cDNA libraries with sample barcodes and UMIs by 5'RACE using constant-segment primers. Using its own MiXCR run on the 5' RACE reads, TCRdb lists one record per CDR3 protein. The sample contains about 610,000 distinct CDR3 sequences, approximately 15% of which appear only once. This clonotype occurred many times. Germline loops: CDR1 SGHTA, CDR2 FQGNSA. This CDR3 contains 14 residues. Trimming shortened V by 4 bases and J by 4 bases, and 11 bases separated the two germline ends. The sequencing sample was made of PBMCs or a T cell subset sorted from them (not recorded which). The chain couples TRBV7-2 to TRBJ2-1; D gene unclear. The sequence was obtained from an adult woman who had mild COVID-19 (a few samples of this study predate the infection). Cell type and time point are not known. In DNA form, the CDR3 reads TGTGCCAGCAGCTGGGTAGAGCTTTACAATGAGCAGTTCTTC. It is translated as CASSWVELYNEQFF.